The clone carrying this T cell receptor beta chain has more than one count but fewer than ten. As yet, its antigen is unknown. The PCR was carried out with 60 Vbeta primers and 13 Jbeta primers. Sequencing was performed with immunoSEQ multiplex PCR; in TCRdb, only in-frame clones are kept and a portion is missing. Of about 97,000 clones in the sample, around 73% were seen once. This specimen belongs to a study of cytomegalovirus exposure and HLA in healthy donors. Overall study: A prior analysis found 100 million to 140 million unique TCR beta sequences from some 200 million T cells.

The CDR3 consists of 12 residues. The V and J ends lost 6 bases and 6 bases, in that order; junction bases with no gene match: 6. CDR1 is GTSNPN, CDR2 SVGIG, per germline (reference sequence). Regarding the study as a whole: A few chains tied to CMV proved CMV antigen-specific in vitro. There were some V segments, including TRBV6-2 and TRBV6-3, excluded as indistinguishable. Most TCR sequences showed up rarely, but some public TCRs showed up in many donors.

Sample: PBMCs. This clonotype was obtained from a middle-aged man in good health and CMV-seronegative. The chain couples TRBV30 to TRBJ1-1, with 8 bases lining up with TRBD1. The CDR3 region is CACRTGLSEAFF. The CDR3 DNA sequence: TGTGCCTGCCGGACAGGGCTTTCTGAAGCTTTCTTT.